Sequencing of this T cell receptor beta chain was carried out in a study of human T cells and chemical hapten exposure. As for the study in general: Yields of TCR per sample differed, chiefly owing to small differences in pooled library volume. Study conclusions and caveats: TCRs exceeding 1 in 1000 frequency stayed unchanged with DPC sensitization.

TCRdb independently ran MiXCR on the 5' RACE reads; one entry per CDR3 protein. Counted here are 110,000 to 150,000 distinct CDR3 sequences, around 4.4% occurring once; the ten biggest clones make up approximately 1.3%. The CDR3 consists of 14 residues. Deletions cut 9 bases from V and 1 base from J, with 16 bases between. The germline V gene has CDR1 SGHRS and CDR2 YFSETQ. Whole blood, unfractionated, served as the material for total RNA extraction. Comments on this clonotype: Its target is not known.

V is TRBV5-1 and J is TRBJ1-1; D perhaps matches TRBD1 (6 bases). The sequence was collected from a female donor in good health. This CDR3 is CATKSGQRNTEAFF. Here the CDR3 DNA reads TGCGCCACCAAAAGCGGACAGAGGAACACTGAAGCTTTCTTT. The entire variable domain, with the rest obtained from reference TRBV5-1 and TRBJ1-1, is as follows: KAGVTQTPRYLIKTRGQQVTLSCSPISGHRSVSWYQQTPGQGLQFLFEYFSETQRNKGNFPGRFSGRQFSNSRSEMNVSTLELGDSALYLCATKSGQRNTEAFFGQGTRLTVV.